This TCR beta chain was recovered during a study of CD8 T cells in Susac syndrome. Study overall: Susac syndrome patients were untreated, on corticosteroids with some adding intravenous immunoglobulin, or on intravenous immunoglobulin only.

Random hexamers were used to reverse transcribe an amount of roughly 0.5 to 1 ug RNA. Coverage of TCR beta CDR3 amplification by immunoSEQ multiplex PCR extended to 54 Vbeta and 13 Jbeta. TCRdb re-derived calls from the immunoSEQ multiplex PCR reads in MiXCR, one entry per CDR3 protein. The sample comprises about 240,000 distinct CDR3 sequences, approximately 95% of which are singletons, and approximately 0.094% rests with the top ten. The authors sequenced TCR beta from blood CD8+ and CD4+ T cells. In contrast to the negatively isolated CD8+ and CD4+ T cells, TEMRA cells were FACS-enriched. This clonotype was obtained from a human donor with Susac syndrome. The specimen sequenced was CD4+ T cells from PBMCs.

CDR3 loop: CASSWRMGQETQYF. Here the CDR3 DNA reads TGTGCCAGCAGCTGGCGGATGGGACAAGAGACCCAGTACTTC. The V gene is TRBV7-2, the J gene TRBJ2-5; D is undetermined. Trimming shortened V by 4 bases and J by 2 bases, and 11 bases separated the two germline ends. From germline, CDR1 is SGHTA and CDR2 FQGNSA. The CDR3 length is 14 residues.